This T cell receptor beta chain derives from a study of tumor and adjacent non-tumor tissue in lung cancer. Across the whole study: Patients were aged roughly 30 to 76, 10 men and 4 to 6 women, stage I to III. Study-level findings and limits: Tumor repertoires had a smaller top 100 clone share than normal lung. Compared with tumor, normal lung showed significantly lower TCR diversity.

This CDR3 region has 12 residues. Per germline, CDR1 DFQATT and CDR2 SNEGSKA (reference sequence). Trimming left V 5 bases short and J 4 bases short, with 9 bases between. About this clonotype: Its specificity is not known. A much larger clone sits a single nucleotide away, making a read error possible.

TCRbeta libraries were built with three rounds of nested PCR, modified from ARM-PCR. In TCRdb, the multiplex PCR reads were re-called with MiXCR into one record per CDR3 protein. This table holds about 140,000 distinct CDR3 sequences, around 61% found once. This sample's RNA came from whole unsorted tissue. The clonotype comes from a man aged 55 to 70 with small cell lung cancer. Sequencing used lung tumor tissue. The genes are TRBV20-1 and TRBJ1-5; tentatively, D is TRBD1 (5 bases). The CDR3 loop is CSAGRVNQPQHF. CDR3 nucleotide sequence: TGCAGTGCTGGCAGGGTAAATCAGCCCCAGCATTTT.